Described below is a single T cell receptor (beta chain) sequence and its context. Per the authors' pipeline: Amplification of reference gene primers provided the estimated nucleated cell counts. TCRdb's copy holds only in-frame clones and misses some; the assay was immunoSEQ multiplex PCR. V and J calls and clone size are those listed in that table; D and trimming were worked out from the DNA. Here the sample spans some 270,000 clones, 89% being singletons. This sample was taken from a study of blood T cell repertoires in COVID-19. Study information: T cells, B-cell-depleted T cells, or PBMCs supplied cDNA or gDNA.

The CDR3 loop spans 15 amino acids. V shed 0 bases and J shed 9 bases, with 17 bases lying between them. Germline loops: CDR1 LGHDT, CDR2 YNNKEL (reference sequence). This sequence joins TRBV3-1 (or the pseudogene TRBV3-2) and TRBJ2-5; maybe TRBD1 (5 bases). This TCR derives from a middle-aged man with acute or convalescent COVID-19. Sequenced input: peripheral blood. As DNA, the CDR3 is TGTGCCAGCAGCCAAGACGCGGCAGGGCCAAGGGCCCAGTACTTC. This sequence encodes CASSQDAAGPRAQYF.